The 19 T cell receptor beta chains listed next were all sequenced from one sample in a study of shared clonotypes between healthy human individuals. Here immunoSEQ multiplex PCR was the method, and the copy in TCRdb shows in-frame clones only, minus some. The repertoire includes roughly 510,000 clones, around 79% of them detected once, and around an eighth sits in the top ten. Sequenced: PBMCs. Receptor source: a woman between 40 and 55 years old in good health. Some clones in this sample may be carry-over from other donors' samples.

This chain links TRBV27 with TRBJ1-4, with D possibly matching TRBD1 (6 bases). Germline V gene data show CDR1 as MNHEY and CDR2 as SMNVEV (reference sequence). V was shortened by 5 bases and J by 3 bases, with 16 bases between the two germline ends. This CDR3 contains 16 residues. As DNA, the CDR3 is TGTGCCAGCAGTAGCAGGGGCCGCTTCTCTAATGAAAAACTGTTTTTT. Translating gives CASSSRGRFSNEKLFF. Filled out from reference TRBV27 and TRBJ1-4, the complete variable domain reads EAQVTQNPRYLITVTGKKLTVTCSQNMNHEYMSWYRQDPGLGLRQIYYSMNVEVTDKGDVPEGYKVSRKEKRNFPLILESPSPNQTSLYFCASSSRGRFSNEKLFFGSGTQLSVL.

The CDR3 loop is CASGLSLTGQGSEAFF. CDR3 coding DNA: TGTGCTAGTGGTTTGTCTCTAACGGGACAGGGGTCTGAAGCTTTCTTT. The chain recombines TRBV12-5 with TRBJ1-1, with 10 bases matching TRBD1. The trim removed 2 bases at V and 6 bases at J, leaving 9 bases unmatched. The CDR3 consists of 16 residues. CDR1 and CDR2 (germline): LGHNT, FRNRAP.

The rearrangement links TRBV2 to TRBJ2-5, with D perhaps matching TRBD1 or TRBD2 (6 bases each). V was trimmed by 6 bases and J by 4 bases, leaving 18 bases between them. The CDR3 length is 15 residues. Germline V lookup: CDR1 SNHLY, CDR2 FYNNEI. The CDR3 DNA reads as TGTGCCAGCAGGGCCTCAGGGGTGGGGGGAGAGACCCAGTACTTC. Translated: CASRASGVGGETQYF.

The CDR3 nucleotides are TGCGCCAGCAGCTCGAGGGACAACTATGGCTACACCTTC. This sequence encodes CASSSRDNYGYTF. V is TRBV5-1 and J is TRBJ1-2; D is possibly TRBD1 (5 bases). The germline V and J ends were trimmed by 3 bases and 2 bases, with 8 bases remaining between them. The CDR3 runs 13 residues. CDR1 is SGHRS and CDR2 is YFSETQ in the germline V gene.

The CDR3 DNA reads as TGTGCCAGCAGCCAACCAGGGACTAGCGGGCACAATGAGCAGTTCTTC. Its protein is CASSQPGTSGHNEQFF. The chain joins TRBV4-2 to TRBJ2-1; 12 nucleotides align to TRBD2. Germline CDR1 is LGHNA and CDR2 is YNFKEQ. The CDR3 consists of 16 residues. The trim removed 2 bases at V and 5 bases at J, leaving 4 bases unmatched.

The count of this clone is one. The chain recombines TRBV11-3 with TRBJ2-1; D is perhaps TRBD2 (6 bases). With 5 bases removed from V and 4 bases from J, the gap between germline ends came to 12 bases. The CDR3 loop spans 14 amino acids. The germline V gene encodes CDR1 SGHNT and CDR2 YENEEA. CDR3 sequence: CASSPSGSYNEQFF. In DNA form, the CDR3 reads TGTGCCAGCAGCCCGAGCGGGTCTTACAATGAGCAGTTCTTC.

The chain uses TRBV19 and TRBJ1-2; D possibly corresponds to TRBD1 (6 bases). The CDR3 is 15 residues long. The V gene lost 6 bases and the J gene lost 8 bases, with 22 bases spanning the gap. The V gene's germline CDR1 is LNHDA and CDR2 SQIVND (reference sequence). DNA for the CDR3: TGTGCCAGTAGGCGAAACAGGGATCACTATGACGGCTACACCTTC. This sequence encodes CASRRNRDHYDGYTF.

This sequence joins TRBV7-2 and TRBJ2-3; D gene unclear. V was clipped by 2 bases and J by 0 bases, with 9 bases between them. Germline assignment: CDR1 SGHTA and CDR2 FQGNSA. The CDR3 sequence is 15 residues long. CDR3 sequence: CASSLIGLSTDTQYF. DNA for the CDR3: TGTGCCAGCAGCTTAATAGGGCTGAGCACAGATACGCAGTATTTT. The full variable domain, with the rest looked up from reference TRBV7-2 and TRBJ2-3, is GAGVSQSPSNKVTEKGKDVELRCDPISGHTALYWYRQSLGQGLEFLIYFQGNSAPDKSGLPSDRFSAERTGGSVSTLTIQRTQQEDSAVYLCASSLIGLSTDTQYFGPGTRLTVL.

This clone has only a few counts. The CDR3 DNA sequence: TGTGCCTGGAGCTTACAGGGAATCACTGAAGCTTTCTTT. This gives the protein CAWSLQGITEAFF. The chain carries TRBV30 and TRBJ1-1; D perhaps matches TRBD1 (6 bases). The CDR3 extends over 13 amino acids. Germline V gene sequence: CDR1 GTSNPN, CDR2 SVGIG (reference sequence). Trimming shortened V by 3 bases and J by 4 bases, and 12 bases separated the two germline ends.

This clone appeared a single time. The CDR3 here is CASTTGMHQPQHF. In nucleotides, the CDR3 is TGTGCCAGCACAACAGGGATGCATCAGCCCCAGCATTTT. This chain uses TRBV28 with TRBJ1-5, with D tentatively TRBD1 (6 bases). CDR1 is MDHEN, CDR2 SYDVKM, per germline. CDR3 length: 13 residues. V lost 7 bases and J 5 bases, leaving 12 bases between the germline ends.

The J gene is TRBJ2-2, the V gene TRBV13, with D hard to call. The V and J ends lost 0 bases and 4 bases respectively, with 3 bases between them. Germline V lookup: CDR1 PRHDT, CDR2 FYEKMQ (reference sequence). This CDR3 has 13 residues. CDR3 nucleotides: TGTGCCAGCAGCTTAGGGGGCACCGGGGAGCTGTTTTTT. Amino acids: CASSLGGTGELFF.

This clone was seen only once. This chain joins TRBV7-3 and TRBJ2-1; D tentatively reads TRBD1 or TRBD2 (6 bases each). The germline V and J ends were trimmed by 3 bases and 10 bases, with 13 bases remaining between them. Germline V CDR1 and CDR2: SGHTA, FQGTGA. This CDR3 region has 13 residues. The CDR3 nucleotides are TGTGCCAGCAGCTTCAGTCTAGGGGGGGAGCAGTTCTTC. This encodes CASSFSLGGEQFF.

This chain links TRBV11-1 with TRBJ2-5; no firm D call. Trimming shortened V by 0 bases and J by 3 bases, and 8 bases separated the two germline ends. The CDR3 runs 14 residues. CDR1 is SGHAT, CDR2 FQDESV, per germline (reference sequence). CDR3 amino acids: CASSLAYQEETQYF. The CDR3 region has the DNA TGTGCCAGCAGCTTAGCTTATCAAGAAGAGACCCAGTACTTC. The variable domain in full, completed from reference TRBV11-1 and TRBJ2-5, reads EAEVAQSPRYKITEKSQAVAFWCDPISGHATLYWYRQILGQGPELLVQFQDESVVDDSQLPKDRFSAERLKGVDSTLKIQPAELGDSAMYLCASSLAYQEETQYFGPGTRLLVL.

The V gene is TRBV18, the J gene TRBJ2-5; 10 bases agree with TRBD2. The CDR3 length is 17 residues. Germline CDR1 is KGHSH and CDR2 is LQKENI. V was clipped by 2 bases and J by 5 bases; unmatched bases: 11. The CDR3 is CASSPRPGWTSGETQYF. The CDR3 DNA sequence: TGTGCCAGCTCACCAAGGCCAGGATGGACTAGCGGCGAGACCCAGTACTTC.

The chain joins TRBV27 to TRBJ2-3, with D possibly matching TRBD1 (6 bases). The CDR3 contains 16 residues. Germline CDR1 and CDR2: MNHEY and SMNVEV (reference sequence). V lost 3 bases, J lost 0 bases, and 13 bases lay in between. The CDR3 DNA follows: TGTGCCAGCAGTTTGAGGGGGTGGGGCAGCACAGATACGCAGTATTTT. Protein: CASSLRGWGSTDTQYF.

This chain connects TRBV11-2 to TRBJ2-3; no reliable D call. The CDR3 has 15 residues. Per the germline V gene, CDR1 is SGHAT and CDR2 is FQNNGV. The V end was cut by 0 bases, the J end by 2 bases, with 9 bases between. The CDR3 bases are TGTGCCAGCAGCTTAGAGGCAGCCTACACAGATACGCAGTATTTT. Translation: CASSLEAAYTDTQYF.

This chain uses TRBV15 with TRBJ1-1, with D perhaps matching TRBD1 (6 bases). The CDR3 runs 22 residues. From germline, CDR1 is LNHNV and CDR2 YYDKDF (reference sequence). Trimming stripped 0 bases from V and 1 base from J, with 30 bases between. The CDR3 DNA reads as TGTGCCACCAGCAGAGATGGGTCGGGGGGGCGATACTCCTATACAAGGAACACTGAAGCTTTCTTT. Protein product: CATSRDGSGGRYSYTRNTEAFF.

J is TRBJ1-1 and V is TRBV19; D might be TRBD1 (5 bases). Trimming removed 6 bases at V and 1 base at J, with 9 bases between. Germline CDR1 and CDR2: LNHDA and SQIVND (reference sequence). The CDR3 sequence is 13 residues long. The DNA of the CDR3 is TGTGCCAGTAGGCCCGGGGCGAACACTGAAGCTTTCTTT. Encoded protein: CASRPGANTEAFF.

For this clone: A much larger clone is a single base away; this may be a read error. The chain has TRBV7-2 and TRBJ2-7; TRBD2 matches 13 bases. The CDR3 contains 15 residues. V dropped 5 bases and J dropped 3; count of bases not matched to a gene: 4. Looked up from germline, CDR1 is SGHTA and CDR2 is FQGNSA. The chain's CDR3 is CASSPRLAGGYEQYF. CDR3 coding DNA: TGTGCCAGCAGCCCCAGACTAGCGGGAGGCTACGAGCAGTACTTC.